These 21 T cell receptor beta chains originate from one sample sequenced in a study of shared clonotypes between healthy human individuals. Libraries were prepared by immunoSEQ multiplex PCR; TCRdb keeps only in-frame clonotypes and omits some of them. In the table there are some 1.5 million clones, around 95% of which are singletons. The specimen sequenced was naive CD4+ T cells sorted from blood. The subset is: CD45RA+ positively selected. The receptor set was obtained from a man aged 25-40 years in good health.

This clone has only one observation. Different DNA sequences within this sample yield the same CDR3. In nucleotides, the CDR3 is TGTGCCAGCAGCGTAGCGACTAGCAATGAGCAGTTCTTC. Protein sequence: CASSVATSNEQFF. J is TRBJ2-1 and V is TRBV9; D might be TRBD2 (6 bases). This CDR3 contains 13 residues. Germline V CDR1 and CDR2: SGDLS, YYNGEE. V lost 0 bases, J lost 6 bases, and 7 bases lay in between.

This clone appeared a single time. This chain uses TRBV7-2 with TRBJ2-7, with TRBD2 identical over 12 bases. The CDR3 covers 16 residues. Per the germline V gene, CDR1 is SGHTA and CDR2 is FQGNSA. V lost 5 bases, J lost 1 base, and 6 bases stayed unmatched. CDR3 nucleotides: TGTGCCAGCAGCCAGACTAGCGGGAGAACATCCTACGAGCAGTACTTC. It yields the protein CASSQTSGRTSYEQYF.

The V gene is TRBV4-1, the J gene TRBJ1-1; D is possibly TRBD1 (6 bases). The CDR3 has 16 amino acids. CDR1 and CDR2 from the germline V gene are MGHRA and YSYEKL. V dropped 0 bases and J dropped 3 bases, with 14 bases sitting between them. The CDR3 coding sequence is TGCGCCAGCAGCCAAGAGAAGCAGGGGAGGGACACTGAAGCTTTCTTT. Amino acids: CASSQEKQGRDTEAFF.

V is TRBV27 and J is TRBJ1-2, with TRBD1 identical over 7 bases. The CDR3 totals 14 residues. Germline assignment: CDR1 MNHEY and CDR2 SMNVEV (reference sequence). The V gene end was trimmed by 5 bases and the J gene end by 3 bases; junction bases not matched to a gene: 6. CDR3 loop: CASSPRGTDYGYTF. The CDR3 DNA reads as TGTGCCAGCAGTCCTCGCGGGACAGACTATGGCTACACCTTC.

CDR3 coding DNA: TGTGCCTGGAATCCCGACAGAAACTACGAGCAGTACTTC. Its protein is CAWNPDRNYEQYF. The gene calls are TRBV30 and TRBJ2-7; weak D call: TRBD1 (5 bases). The CDR3 consists of 13 residues. V lost 4 bases to trimming and J lost 3 bases, with 13 bases between them. Germline CDR1 GTSNPN, CDR2 SVGIG (reference sequence).

The chain joins TRBV6-1 to TRBJ2-7; TRBD1 matches 8 bases. CDR1 and CDR2 (germline): MNHNS, SASEGT. The CDR3 consists of 17 residues. V lost 4 bases, J lost 6 bases, and 17 bases stayed unmatched. The CDR3 reads CASSVLVRTGGPSEQYF. CDR3 sequence (DNA): TGTGCCAGCAGTGTCCTAGTCCGTACAGGGGGTCCTAGCGAGCAGTACTTC.

V usage is TRBV28 and J usage is TRBJ2-7; D possibly corresponds to TRBD1 (6 bases). The CDR3 totals 14 residues. Germline values: CDR1 MDHEN, CDR2 SYDVKM. The V end was cut by 10 bases, the J end by 3 bases, with 19 bases between. CDR3 nucleotide sequence: TGTGCCATCCAAAGGCAGTCAGGGGTCTACGAGCAGTACTTC. Translated, it gives CAIQRQSGVYEQYF. The whole variable domain, filled in from reference TRBV28 and TRBJ2-7, reads DVKVTQSSRYLVKRTGEKVFLECVQDMDHENMFWYRQDPGLGLRLIYFSYDVKMKEKGDIPEGYSVSREKKERFSLILESASTNQTSMYLCAIQRQSGVYEQYFGPGTRLTVT.

This clone was seen only a few times. The chain carries TRBV25-1 and TRBJ1-3; D is ambiguous. Trimming removed 1 base at V and 4 bases at J, with 5 bases between. This CDR3 has 13 residues. Germline assignment: CDR1 MGHDK and CDR2 SYGVNS. The chain's CDR3 is CASSELGGNTIYF. CDR3 nucleotide sequence: TGTGCCAGCAGTGAATTAGGGGGAAACACCATATATTTT.

This chain joins TRBV2 and TRBJ2-3; D remains unclear. The V end was cut by 2 bases, the J end by 6 bases, with 9 bases between. Germline CDR1 SNHLY, CDR2 FYNNEI. The CDR3 loop spans 13 amino acids. CDR3 DNA sequence: TGTGCCAGCAGTGAAAGTACCGTCGATACGCAGTATTTT. Translating gives CASSESTVDTQYF.

This clone showed up just once. This CDR3 is CATSRGLAGGDNEQFF. The CDR3 nucleotides read TGTGCCACCAGCAGGGGGCTAGCGGGGGGCGACAATGAGCAGTTCTTC. The V gene is TRBV15, the J gene TRBJ2-1; 11 nucleotides agree with TRBD2. The V gene end was trimmed by 3 bases and the J gene end by 5 bases; junction bases not matched to a gene: 6. Germline V gene data show CDR1 as LNHNV and CDR2 as YYDKDF (reference sequence). The CDR3 runs to 16 residues.

Concerning this clone itself: In the same sample, other DNA sequences code for this CDR3. V usage is TRBV30 and J usage is TRBJ2-7, with TRBD2 matching over 8 bases. The CDR3 has 12 residues. The junction had 1 base not matched to a gene; V was cut back by 3 bases and J by 3 bases. Germline CDR1 GTSNPN, CDR2 SVGIG (reference sequence). The CDR3 bases are TGTGCCTGGAGCGCGGGGGGCTACGAGCAGTACTTC. Protein product: CAWSAGGYEQYF.

The CDR3: CASSEPLTSYGYTF. Written as DNA, the CDR3 is TGTGCCAGCAGTGAACCGTTAACGAGCTATGGCTACACCTTC. V gene TRBV25-1 combines with J gene TRBJ1-2; D not certain. The V end was cut by 2 bases, the J end by 4 bases, with 11 bases between. This CDR3 is built from 14 residues. Germline V gene sequence: CDR1 MGHDK, CDR2 SYGVNS.

This sequence joins TRBV5-4 and TRBJ2-5, with D maybe TRBD1 (5 bases). The CDR3 sequence is 13 residues long. Germline CDR1 and CDR2: SGHNT and YYREEE (reference sequence). The V and J ends lost 3 bases and 2 bases respectively, with 8 bases between them. The CDR3: CASSSTDQETQYF. The CDR3 DNA follows: TGTGCCAGCAGCTCGACAGATCAAGAGACCCAGTACTTC.

Concerning this clone itself: Other DNA sequences in the same sample also yield this CDR3. This chain connects TRBV5-1 to TRBJ2-3; no clear D gene. This CDR3 comprises 11 residues. In germline, CDR1 is SGHRS, CDR2 YFSETQ. The V and J ends lost 2 bases and 5 bases respectively, with 3 bases between them. The CDR3 here is CASSLKDTQYF. In nucleotides, the CDR3 is TGCGCCAGCAGCTTAAAAGATACGCAGTATTTT.

This chain uses TRBV7-9 with TRBJ1-5, with a possible D match to TRBD1 (5 bases). CDR1 SEHNR and CDR2 FQNEAQ come from the germline V gene (reference sequence). Trimming removed 1 base at V and 3 bases at J, with 13 bases between. The CDR3 extends over 16 amino acids. The CDR3 DNA is TGTGCCAGCAGCTTAGGGTTTGGGGGGTACAATCAGCCCCAGCATTTT. This translates into CASSLGFGGYNQPQHF.

V gene TRBV18 combines with J gene TRBJ1-2; 8 nucleotides agree with TRBD1. The CDR3 has 16 amino acids. Germline V gives CDR1 KGHSH, CDR2 LQKENI. The junction had 10 bases not matched to a gene; V was cut back by 2 bases and J by 5 bases. CDR3: CASSPIRDRSSYGYTF. DNA of the CDR3: TGTGCCAGCTCACCAATAAGGGACAGGAGTTCTTATGGCTACACCTTC.

The chain has TRBV28 and TRBJ2-1, with 7 bases lining up with TRBD2. Germline V lookup: CDR1 MDHEN, CDR2 SYDVKM. V was clipped by 2 bases and J by 10 bases; unmatched bases: 8. This CDR3 spans 14 amino acids. The CDR3 bases are TGTGCCAGCAGTTTAGTGGGAGGGCCATACGAGCAGTTCTTC. It encodes CASSLVGGPYEQFF.

The CDR3: CASTQGLSYGYTF. CDR3 nucleotide sequence: TGTGCCAGCACCCAGGGTTTGAGCTATGGCTACACCTTC. This sequence joins TRBV6-1 and TRBJ1-2, with D maybe TRBD1 (5 bases). CDR1 and CDR2 from the germline V gene are MNHNS and SASEGT. Trimming stripped 7 bases from V and 4 bases from J, with 13 bases between. The CDR3 covers 13 residues.

The chain recombines TRBV6-5 with TRBJ1-1; D is ambiguous. V lost 4 bases and J 5 bases, leaving 17 bases between the germline ends. Germline V gene sequence: CDR1 MNHEY, CDR2 SVGAGI. This CDR3 contains 15 residues. The CDR3, as DNA: TGTGCCAGCAGTTTTCGACAAGCCCGGTGGACTGAAGCTTTCTTT. Protein product: CASSFRQARWTEAFF.

This rearrangement joins TRBV5-5 to TRBJ1-4; TRBD1 matches at 7 bases. The CDR3 covers 13 residues. J gave up 8 bases and V 3 bases, and 4 bases lay outside the gene matches. CDR1 SGHKS and CDR2 YYEKEE come from the germline V gene (reference sequence). CDR3 sequence (DNA): TGTGCCAGCAGCTCAACAGGGGACGAAAAACTGTTTTTT. Translated: CASSSTGDEKLFF. The whole variable domain, filled in from reference TRBV5-5 and TRBJ1-4, reads DAGVTQSPTHLIKTRGQQVTLRCSPISGHKSVSWYQQVLGQGPQFIFQYYEKEERGRGNFPDRFSARQFPNYSSELNVNALLLGDSALYLCASSSTGDEKLFFGSGTQLSVL.

J is TRBJ2-3 and V is TRBV2; D might be TRBD1 (5 bases). The CDR3 length is 14 residues. The V gene lost 6 bases and the J gene lost 6 bases, with 16 bases spanning the gap. Germline values: CDR1 SNHLY, CDR2 FYNNEI. The CDR3 protein is CASRVSGRQDTQYF. The CDR3 nucleotides are TGTGCCAGCAGGGTTTCGGGCAGACAGGATACGCAGTATTTT.